Listed below are T cell receptor beta chains from one sample, sequenced in a study of T cell responses to AZD1222 COVID-19 vaccine. Generated by immunoSEQ multiplex PCR, the TCRdb table keeps only in-frame clones and is missing some. The repertoire consists of about 180,000 clones, with roughly nine tenths occurring once and the leading ten covering 1.9%. Source: peripheral blood, taken on day 0 of AZD1222 vaccination. These receptors were taken from an adult in good health. The CDR3 runs from the conserved cysteine through the conserved F or W. The D gene is left open where the match is weak.

d_call | j_call | v_call | cdr3_aa | cdr3_nt
TRBD2 | TRBJ2-1 | TRBV7-8 | CASSLGTSGRSYNEQFF | TGTGCCAGCAGCCTCGGGACTAGCGGGCGTTCCTACAATGAGCAGTTCTTC
. | TRBJ1-2 | TRBV6-2/TRBV6-3 | CASSYSGVTAGVLGYTF | TGTGCCAGCAGTTACTCCGGCGTAACGGCGGGAGTTTTGGGCTACACCTTC
. | TRBJ2-3 | TRBV4-3 | CASSQSWTPEGTDTQYF | TGCGCCAGCAGCCAATCTTGGACCCCGGAAGGTACAGATACGCAGTATTTT
TRBD1 | TRBJ2-1 | TRBV5-4 | CASSFQGVRNEQFF | TGTGCCAGCAGCTTCCAGGGGGTCAGGAATGAGCAGTTCTTC
. | TRBJ2-1 | TRBV30 | CAWRQDNEQFF | TGTGCCTGGAGGCAGGACAATGAGCAGTTCTTC
. | TRBJ1-1 | TRBV3-1/TRBV3-2 | CASSLTFDSSTEAFF | TGTGCCAGCAGCCTAACCTTCGACTCATCTACTGAAGCTTTCTTT
. | TRBJ2-5 | TRBV4-3 | CASSPLFPLGGETQYF | TGCGCCAGCAGCCCCCTATTCCCCCTCGGGGGAGAGACCCAGTACTTC
TRBD1 | TRBJ1-6 | TRBV30 | CARDRGPDSPLHF | TGTGCCCGGGACAGGGGGCCTGATTCACCCCTCCACTTT
. | TRBJ2-7 | TRBV30 | CAWRDVEHLYF | TGTGCCTGGAGGGATGTGGAACACCTGTACTTC
. | TRBJ1-2 | TRBV18 | CASSPPDSPDNYGYTF | TGTGCCAGCTCACCACCGGACAGCCCCGATAACTATGGCTACACCTTC
. | TRBJ2-6 | TRBV19 | CASNPRELAGANVLTF | TGTGCCAGTAATCCCAGGGAACTTGCTGGGGCCAACGTCCTGACTTTC
. | TRBJ1-1 | TRBV10-3 | CAISEPGRGQGTEAFF | TGTGCCATCAGTGAGCCCGGAAGGGGCCAAGGCACTGAAGCTTTCTTT
TRBD1 | TRBJ2-3 | TRBV6-2/TRBV6-3 | CASSDHRGGTDTQYF | TGTGCCAGCAGTGACCACAGGGGGGGCACAGATACGCAGTATTTT
. | TRBJ2-1 | TRBV7-3 | CASSSRSGGYNEQFF | TGTGCCAGCAGCTCTAGGAGTGGGGGTTACAATGAGCAGTTCTTC